The following is a T cell receptor (beta chain) sequence with its context. V was trimmed by 6 bases and J by 3 bases, leaving 17 bases between them. CDR3 length equals 15 residues. Germline V gene data show CDR1 as SQVTM and CDR2 as ANQGSEA. These data originate in a study of blood T cell repertoires in COVID-19. Measured with immunoSEQ multiplex PCR; TCRdb has only the in-frame clones, and not every one. The sample holds 150,000 to 200,000 clones; around 80% are singletons and the top ten take 20% to 25%. The origin of this receptor is a woman of 80 years or more with acute or convalescent COVID-19. Material: peripheral blood. The V and J genes are TRBV29-1 and TRBJ2-2; D possibly corresponds to TRBD2 (5 bases). The DNA for the CDR3 is TGCAGCGTAATGGAAAAGGACTTATACACCGGGGAGCTGTTTTTT. It yields the protein CSVMEKDLYTGELFF.